This T cell receptor (beta chain) was observed in a study of T cell responses to AZD1222 COVID-19 vaccine (dated by TCRdb to the early 2020s). Describing the broader study: TCR sequencing covered more than 230 trial participants: 207 given two doses of AZD1222 and 26 given two doses of MenACWY control vaccine. Enrollment into the trials was organized by age into subgroups of 18-55, 56-69 and 70-plus years, and those subgroups contained roughly 150, 30 and 60 TCR-sequenced participants, respectively.

The CDR3 regions of human TCRbeta chains were analyzed by immunosequencing. The published analysis was carried out like this. TCRs in the repertoires were compared against a reference library of SARS-CoV-2-specific TCRs that had been generated with the MIRA antigen-specificity platform. Breadth was defined as the fraction of unique TCRs that were SARS-CoV-2-associated, and depth was defined as the fraction of total T cells that were SARS-CoV-2-associated. Using the MIRA data, every spike-specific TCR was mapped to the spike region that the TCR reacted to and assigned to either a CD4 or a CD8 class. Log10-transformed breadth and depth values were compared by one-way ANOVA with Sidak's multiple comparisons tests. Drawn from immuneACCESS, this table holds only the in-frame rearrangements with V and J called that TCRdb kept. Clones are partly lost; checked studies trace under half to an unresolved V gene and leave the rest unexplained. Clone size and V and J calls were adopted from that table, with D and trimming inferred from the DNA. For this sample the table gives 110,000 to 150,000 clones, of which about 92% were detected only once. The ten largest make up under 3.5% of the sample.

The meaning of the sample's time point label: about 28 days (+/-7) after the second vaccine dose. AZD1222 recipients with second doses at about 4 weeks or about 12 weeks were pooled, because spike-specific TCR depth and breadth did not differ between schedules. Samples from vaccinated people were obtained from the UK trials COV001 and COV002, which included a single-blind randomized controlled phase 2/3 trial of AZD1222 (ChAdOx1 nCoV-19) in healthy adults. For TCRbeta chain sequencing, PBMC samples were collected from trial participants at day 0 and at day 28 after the second dose. Reading the germline V gene gives CDR1 MGHDK and CDR2 SYGVNS. V trim: 1 base; J trim: 1 base; unmatched bases: 2. From cysteine to phenylalanine, the CDR3 is 16 amino acids long. Only the CDR3 DNA is retained, 48 bases long and in frame from the first base. Note on this clone: Its target antigen remains unknown. Base-call qualities are not available, and no considerably larger clone is one nucleotide away.

General study outcomes and caveats: Reportedly, almost half of the unique spike-specific TCRs recognized epitopes lying outside the regions that are mutated in the B.1.351 and B.1.1.7 variants. After two AZD1222 doses, spike-specific TCR breadth and depth were significantly higher than at day 0 and than in MenACWY recipients. Vaccine-associated CD4 TCRs spanned the whole spike protein, with dominant responses in regions 160-218 and 743-854. Participants were mostly white British and included more females than males, and it was suggested by the authors that clonal diversity may have been underestimated. In the small 56-69-year group, the increase in depth fell short of significance, most likely because of low power. Only a handful of AZD1222 recipients were SARS-CoV-2 seropositive at baseline, limiting conclusions about previously exposed vaccinees. Because no day 14 peak-response samples were available, the repertoires could be characterized only after the peak T cell response.

The sequence links TRBV25-1 to TRBJ2-2, with TRBD1 matching 8 junction bases. The specimen comprised peripheral blood, sampled 28 days after the second AZD1222 dose. The sequence came from an adult who received the AZD1222 COVID-19 vaccine. The CDR3 region: CASSEWGTGNTGELFF. The nucleotide sequence reads TGTGCCAGCAGTGAATGGGGGACAGGGAACACCGGGGAGCTGTTTTTT.